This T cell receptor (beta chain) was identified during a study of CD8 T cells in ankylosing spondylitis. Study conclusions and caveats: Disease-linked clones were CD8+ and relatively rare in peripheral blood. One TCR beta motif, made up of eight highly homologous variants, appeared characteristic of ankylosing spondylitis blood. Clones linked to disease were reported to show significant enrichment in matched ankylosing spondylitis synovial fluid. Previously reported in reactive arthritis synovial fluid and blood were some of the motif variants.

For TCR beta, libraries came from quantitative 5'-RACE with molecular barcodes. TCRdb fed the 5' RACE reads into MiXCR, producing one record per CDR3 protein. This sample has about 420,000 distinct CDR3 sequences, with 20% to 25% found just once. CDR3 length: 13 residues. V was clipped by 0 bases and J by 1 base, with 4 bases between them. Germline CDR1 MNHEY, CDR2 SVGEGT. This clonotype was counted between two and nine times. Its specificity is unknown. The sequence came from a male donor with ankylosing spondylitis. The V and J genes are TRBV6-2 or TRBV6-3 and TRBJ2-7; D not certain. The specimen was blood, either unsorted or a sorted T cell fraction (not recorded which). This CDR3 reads CASSYSESYEQYF. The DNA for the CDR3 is TGTGCCAGCAGTTACTCCGAATCCTACGAGCAGTACTTC.